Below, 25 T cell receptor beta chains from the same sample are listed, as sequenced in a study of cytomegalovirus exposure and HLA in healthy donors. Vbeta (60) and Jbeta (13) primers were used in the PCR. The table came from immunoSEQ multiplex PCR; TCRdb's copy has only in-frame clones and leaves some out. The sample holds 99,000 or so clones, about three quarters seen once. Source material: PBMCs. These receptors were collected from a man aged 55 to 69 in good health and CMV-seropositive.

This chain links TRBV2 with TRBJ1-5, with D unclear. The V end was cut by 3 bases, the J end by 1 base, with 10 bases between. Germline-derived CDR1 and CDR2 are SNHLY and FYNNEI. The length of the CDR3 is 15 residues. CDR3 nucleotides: TGTGCCAGCAGTGAGACGGGATCGAGCAATCAGCCCCAGCATTTT. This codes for CASSETGSSNQPQHF.

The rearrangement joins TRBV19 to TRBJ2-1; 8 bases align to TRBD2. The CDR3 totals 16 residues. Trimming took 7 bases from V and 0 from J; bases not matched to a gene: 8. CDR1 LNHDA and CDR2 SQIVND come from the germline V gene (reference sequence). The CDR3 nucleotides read TGTGCCAGTAATCTGGCGGGGGGCCTCTCCTACAATGAGCAGTTCTTC. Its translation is CASNLAGGLSYNEQFF. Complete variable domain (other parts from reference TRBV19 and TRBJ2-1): DGGITQSPKYLFRKEGQNVTLSCEQNLNHDAMYWYRQDPGQGLRLIYYSQIVNDFQKGDIAEGYSVSREKKESFPLTVTSAQKNPTAFYLCASNLAGGLSYNEQFFGPGTRLTVL.

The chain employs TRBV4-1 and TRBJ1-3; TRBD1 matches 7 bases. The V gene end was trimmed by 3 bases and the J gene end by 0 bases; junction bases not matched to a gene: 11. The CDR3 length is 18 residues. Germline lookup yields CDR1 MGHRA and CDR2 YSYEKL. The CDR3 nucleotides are TGCGCCAGCAGCCACCCGACAGGGAACTCACTCTCTGGAAACACCATATATTTT. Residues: CASSHPTGNSLSGNTIYF.

The CDR3 protein is CSVRGLGGSEQYF. As DNA, the CDR3 is TGCAGCGTCCGGGGACTAGGGGGGAGTGAGCAGTACTTC. The genes are TRBV29-1 and TRBJ2-7; 8 nucleotides align to TRBD2. This CDR3 comprises 13 residues. Germline V gene lookup returns CDR1 SQVTM and CDR2 ANQGSEA. Germline trimming cut 6 bases from V and 7 bases from J; bases unmatched to any gene: 11.

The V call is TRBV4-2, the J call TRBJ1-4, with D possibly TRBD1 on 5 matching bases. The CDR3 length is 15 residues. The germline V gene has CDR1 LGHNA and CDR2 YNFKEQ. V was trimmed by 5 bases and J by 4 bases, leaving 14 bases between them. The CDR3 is CASSEVGTNNEKLFF. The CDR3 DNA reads TGTGCCAGCAGCGAAGTGGGGACTAATAATGAAAAACTGTTTTTT.

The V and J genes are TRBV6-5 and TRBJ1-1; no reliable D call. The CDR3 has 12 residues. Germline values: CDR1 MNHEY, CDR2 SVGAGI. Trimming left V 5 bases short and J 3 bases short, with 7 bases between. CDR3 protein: CASSLGYTEAFF. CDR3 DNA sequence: TGTGCCAGCAGTCTAGGTTACACTGAAGCTTTCTTT.

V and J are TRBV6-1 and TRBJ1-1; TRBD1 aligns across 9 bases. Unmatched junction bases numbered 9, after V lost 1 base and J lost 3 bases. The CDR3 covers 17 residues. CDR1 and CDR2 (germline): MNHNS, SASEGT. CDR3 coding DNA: TGTGCCAGCAGTGAAGGGGACAGGGACCTTAGGGACACTGAAGCTTTCTTT. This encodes CASSEGDRDLRDTEAFF.

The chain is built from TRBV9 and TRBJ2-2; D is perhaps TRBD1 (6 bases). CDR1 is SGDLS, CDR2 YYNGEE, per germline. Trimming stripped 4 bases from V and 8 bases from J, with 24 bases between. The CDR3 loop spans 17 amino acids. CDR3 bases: TGTGCCAGCAGCCCTAGGGACAAAAGCCCGATGCAAGGGGAGCTGTTTTTT. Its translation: CASSPRDKSPMQGELFF. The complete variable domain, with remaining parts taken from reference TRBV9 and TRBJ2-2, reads DSGVTQTPKHLITATGQRVTLRCSPRSGDLSVYWYQQSLDQGLQFLIQYYNGEERAKGNILERFSAQQFPDLHSELNLSSLELGDSALYFCASSPRDKSPMQGELFFGEGSRLTVL.

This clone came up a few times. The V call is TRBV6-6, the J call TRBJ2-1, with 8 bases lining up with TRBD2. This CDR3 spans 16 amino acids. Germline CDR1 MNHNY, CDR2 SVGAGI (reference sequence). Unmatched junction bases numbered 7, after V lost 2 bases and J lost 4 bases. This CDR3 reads CASSYHAGGPYNEQFF. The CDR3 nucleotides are TGTGCCAGCAGTTACCACGCGGGGGGACCATACAATGAGCAGTTCTTC.

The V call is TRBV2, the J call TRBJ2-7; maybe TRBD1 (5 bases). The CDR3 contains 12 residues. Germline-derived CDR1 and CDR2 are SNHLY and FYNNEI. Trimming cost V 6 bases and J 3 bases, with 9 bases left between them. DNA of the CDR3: TGTGCCAGCAGGACGGACAACTACGAGCAGTACTTC. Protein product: CASRTDNYEQYF.

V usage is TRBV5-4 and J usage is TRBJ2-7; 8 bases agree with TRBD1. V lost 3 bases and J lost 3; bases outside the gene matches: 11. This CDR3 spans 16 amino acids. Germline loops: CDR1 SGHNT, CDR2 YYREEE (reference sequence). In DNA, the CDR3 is TGTGCCAGCAGCTCTAGGCGACAGGGGACAGGCTACGAGCAGTACTTC. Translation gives CASSSRRQGTGYEQYF.

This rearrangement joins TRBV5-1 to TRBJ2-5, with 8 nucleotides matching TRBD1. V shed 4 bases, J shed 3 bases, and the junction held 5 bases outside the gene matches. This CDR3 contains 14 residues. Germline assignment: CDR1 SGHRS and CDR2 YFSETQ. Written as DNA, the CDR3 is TGCGCCAGCAGCCGGGGGACAGGCAAAGAGACCCAGTACTTC. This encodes CASSRGTGKETQYF.

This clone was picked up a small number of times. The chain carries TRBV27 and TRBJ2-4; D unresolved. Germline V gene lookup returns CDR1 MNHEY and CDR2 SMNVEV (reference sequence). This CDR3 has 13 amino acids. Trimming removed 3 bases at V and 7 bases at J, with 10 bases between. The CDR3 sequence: CASSFASGNIQYF. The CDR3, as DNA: TGTGCCAGCAGTTTTGCGTCCGGGAACATTCAGTACTTC.

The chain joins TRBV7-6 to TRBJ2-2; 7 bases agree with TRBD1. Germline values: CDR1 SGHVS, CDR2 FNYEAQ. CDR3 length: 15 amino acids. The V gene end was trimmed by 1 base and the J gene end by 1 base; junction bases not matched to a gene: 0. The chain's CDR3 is CASSLGTGNTGELFF. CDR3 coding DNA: TGTGCCAGCAGCTTAGGGACAGGGAACACCGGGGAGCTGTTTTTT.

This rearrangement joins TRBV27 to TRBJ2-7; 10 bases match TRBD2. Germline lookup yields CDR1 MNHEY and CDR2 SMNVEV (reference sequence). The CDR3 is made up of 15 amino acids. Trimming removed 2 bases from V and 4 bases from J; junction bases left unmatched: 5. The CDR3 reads CASSLKAGGAYEQYF. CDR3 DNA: TGTGCCAGCAGTTTAAAAGCGGGGGGGGCTTACGAGCAGTACTTC.

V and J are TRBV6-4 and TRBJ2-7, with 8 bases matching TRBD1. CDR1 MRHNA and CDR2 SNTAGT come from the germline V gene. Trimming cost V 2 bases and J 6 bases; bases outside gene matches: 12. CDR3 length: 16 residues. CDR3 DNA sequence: TGTGCCAGCAGTGACACGCCGGACAGGGCTCCGTCCGAGCAGTACTTC. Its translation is CASSDTPDRAPSEQYF.

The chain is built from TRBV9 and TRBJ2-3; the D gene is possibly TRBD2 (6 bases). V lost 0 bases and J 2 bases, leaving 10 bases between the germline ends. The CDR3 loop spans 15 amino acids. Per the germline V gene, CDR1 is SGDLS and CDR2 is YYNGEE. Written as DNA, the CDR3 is TGTGCCAGCAGCGTAGAAGGGGACTCCACAGATACGCAGTATTTT. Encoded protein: CASSVEGDSTDTQYF.

The CDR3 coding sequence is TGTGCCAGCACCCCCGAGCAGGGGAACCACGAGCAGTACTTC. The encoded protein is CASTPEQGNHEQYF. V usage is TRBV5-4 and J usage is TRBJ2-7; possibly TRBD1 for D (6 bases). The CDR3 covers 14 residues. Germline CDR1 reads SGHNT; CDR2 reads YYREEE (reference sequence). V was pared by 6 bases and J by 5 bases, with 18 bases between. The whole variable domain, filled in from reference TRBV5-4 and TRBJ2-7, reads ETGVTQSPTHLIKTRGQQVTLRCSSQSGHNTVSWYQQALGQGPQFIFQYYREEENGRGNFPPRFSGLQFPNYSSELNVNALELDDSALYLCASTPEQGNHEQYFGPGTRLTVT.

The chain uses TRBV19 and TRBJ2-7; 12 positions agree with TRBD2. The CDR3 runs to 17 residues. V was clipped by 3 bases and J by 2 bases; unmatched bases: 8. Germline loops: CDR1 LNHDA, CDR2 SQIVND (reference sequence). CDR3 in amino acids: CASSMASGGEITYEQYF. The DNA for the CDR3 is TGTGCCAGTAGTATGGCTAGCGGGGGGGAAATTACCTACGAGCAGTACTTC.

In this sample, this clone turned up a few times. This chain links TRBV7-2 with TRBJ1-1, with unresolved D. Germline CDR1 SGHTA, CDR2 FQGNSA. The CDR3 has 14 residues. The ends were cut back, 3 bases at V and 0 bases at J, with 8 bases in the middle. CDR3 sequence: CASSLRVMNTEAFF. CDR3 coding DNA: TGTGCCAGCAGCTTGCGGGTTATGAACACTGAAGCTTTCTTT.

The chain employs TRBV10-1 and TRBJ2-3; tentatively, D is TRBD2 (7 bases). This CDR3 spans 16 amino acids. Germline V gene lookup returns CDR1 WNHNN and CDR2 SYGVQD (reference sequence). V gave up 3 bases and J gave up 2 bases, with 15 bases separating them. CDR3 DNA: TGCGCCAGCAGTGACGAGCGGGACACTGCCACAGATACGCAGTATTTT. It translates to CASSDERDTATDTQYF.

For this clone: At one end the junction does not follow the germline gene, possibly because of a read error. The CDR3 nucleotides read TGTGCTAGCAGCTTGGGGGGGCTGCCAGATACGCAGTATTTT. As protein: CASSLGGLPDTQYF. The V gene is TRBV7-7, the J gene TRBJ2-3; a weak D match, TRBD2 (7 bases). The CDR3 is 14 residues long. Germline CDR1 SSHAT, CDR2 FNYEAQ (reference sequence).

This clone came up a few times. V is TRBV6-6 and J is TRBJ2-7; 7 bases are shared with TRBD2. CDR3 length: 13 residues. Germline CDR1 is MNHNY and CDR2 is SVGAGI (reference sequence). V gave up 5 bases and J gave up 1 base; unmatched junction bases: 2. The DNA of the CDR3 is TGTGCCAGCAGTGCTAGCGGTTCCTACGAGCAGTACTTC. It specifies CASSASGSYEQYF.

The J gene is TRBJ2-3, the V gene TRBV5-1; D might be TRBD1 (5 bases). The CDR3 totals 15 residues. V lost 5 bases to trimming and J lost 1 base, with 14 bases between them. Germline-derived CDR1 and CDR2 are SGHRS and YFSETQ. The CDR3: CASRDWGAGTDTQYF. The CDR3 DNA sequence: TGCGCCAGCAGAGATTGGGGCGCTGGCACAGATACGCAGTATTTT.

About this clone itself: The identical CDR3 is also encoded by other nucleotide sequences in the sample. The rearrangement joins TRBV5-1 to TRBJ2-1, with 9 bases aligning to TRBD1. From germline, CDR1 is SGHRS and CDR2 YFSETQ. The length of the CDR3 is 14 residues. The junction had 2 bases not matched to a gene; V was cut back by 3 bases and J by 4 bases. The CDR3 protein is CASSYGQGYNEQFF. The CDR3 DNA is TGCGCCAGCAGCTATGGACAGGGGTACAATGAGCAGTTCTTC. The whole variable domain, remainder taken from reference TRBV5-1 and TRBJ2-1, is KAGVTQTPRYLIKTRGQQVTLSCSPISGHRSVSWYQQTPGQGLQFLFEYFSETQRNKGNFPGRFSGRQFSNSRSEMNVSTLELGDSALYLCASSYGQGYNEQFFGPGTRLTVL.